Listed below are T cell receptor beta chains from one sample, sequenced in a study of OX40 agonist ivuxolimab in advanced cancers. Clones were sequenced by immunoSEQ multiplex PCR, and TCRdb holds only the in-frame ones, with some missing. The profile shows under 55,000 clones, 70% to 90% of them singletons. The source material was CD4+ or CD8+ T cells sorted from blood, sampled in a trial of the OX40 agonist ivuxolimab. The receptors originated from an adult with an advanced solid tumor such as melanoma, head and neck, liver or kidney cancer. The CDR3 runs from the conserved cysteine through the conserved F or W. A D gene is named only where the DNA matches it firmly. Rows give clone size only sometimes, using once, few, many, or a class for an expanded clone.

J gene	D gene	clone size	V gene	CDR3 DNA	CDR3 protein
TRBJ1-1	TRBD1	.	TRBV9	TGTGCCAGCAGCGTCCGAACAGGGGGCGGAGGGACTGAAGCTTTCTTT	CASSVRTGGGGTEAFF
TRBJ1-5	TRBD1	.	TRBV10-3	TGTGCCATCAGAGACAGGGGACCCAATCAGCCCCAGCATTTT	CAIRDRGPNQPQHF
TRBJ1-1	TRBD1	.	TRBV7-9	TGTGCCAGCAGCCAGACCCCGACAGGGGGCAACACTGAAGCTTTCTTT	CASSQTPTGGNTEAFF
TRBJ2-5	.	.	TRBV2	TGTGCCAGCAGTTGGAAAGACACAGACTTCCAAGAGACCCAGTACTTC	CASSWKDTDFQETQYF
TRBJ2-7	TRBD2	.	TRBV9	TGTGCCAGCAGCGTCTCGCGGGGGAGCTACGAGCAGTACTTC	CASSVSRGSYEQYF
TRBJ2-1	.	.	TRBV12-5	TGTGCTAGTGGTGACACCTACAATGAGCAGTTCTTC	CASGDTYNEQFF
TRBJ2-3	TRBD2	few	TRBV4-1	TGCGCCAGCAGCCAACCCCCCGCCGTAGCGGGAGCTGAAGATACGCAGTATTTT	CASSQPPAVAGAEDTQYF
TRBJ1-2	.	.	TRBV30	TGTGCCTGGAGTGTCACAGGCAAAATCTATGGCTACACCTTC	CAWSVTGKIYGYTF
TRBJ1-1	.	.	TRBV6-5	TGTGCCAGCAGTTACTCGGATTGGACTGAAGCTTTCTTT	CASSYSDWTEAFF
TRBJ2-1	TRBD1	.	TRBV7-9	TGTGCCGGCCTCGGGACAGGGGGAGGGAGTGAGCAGTTCTTC	CAGLGTGGGSEQFF
TRBJ1-1	.	.	TRBV9	TGTGCCAGCACCCCGAACAGGGCGAACACTGAAGCTTTCTTT	CASTPNRANTEAFF
TRBJ1-2	TRBD1	.	TRBV27	TGTGCCAGCAGCCAGGGGACAGGGTTTGGGGGCTACACCTTC	CASSQGTGFGGYTF
TRBJ2-5	.	few	TRBV11-2	TGTGCCAGCAGCTTAGATCTGGGGGGAACCCCGGCCCAGTACTTC	CASSLDLGGTPAQYF
TRBJ1-1	.	.	TRBV7-6	TGTGCCAGCAGCTTCCCGGGGGGGGGTGGAACTGAAGCTTTCTTT	CASSFPGGGGTEAFF
TRBJ2-1	TRBD1	once	TRBV25-1	TGTGCCAGCAGGAAAAGGGACAGTATGTTTAATGAGCAGTTCTTC	CASRKRDSMFNEQFF
TRBJ1-2	.	.	TRBV5-6	TGTGCCAGCAGCTTGTCCGTAAGGGGCTACACCTTC	CASSLSVRGYTF
TRBJ1-1	.	few	TRBV20-1	TGCAGTGCTAGTAACACTGAAGCTTTCTTT	CSASNTEAFF
TRBJ2-7	.	.	TRBV10-3	TGTGCCATCAGTGAGGGCAGCTACGAGCAGTACTTC	CAISEGSYEQYF
TRBJ2-1	TRBD2	.	TRBV27	TGTGCCAGCGGCCTTCCCGGGACTACCCAGCAACCTGAGCAGTTCTTC	CASGLPGTTQQPEQFF
TRBJ2-7	TRBD1	few	TRBV13	TGTGCCAGCAGCCCCCGAAGGACAGGGGTCTACGAGCAGTACTTC	CASSPRRTGVYEQYF
TRBJ2-7	TRBD1	.	TRBV7-9	TGTGCCAGCAGCTCGGACAGGGAGATTGCCTACGAGCAGTACTTC	CASSSDREIAYEQYF
TRBJ1-1	TRBD1	.	TRBV6-1	TGTGCCAGCAGTGAAGCCCCCGACAGGGCCAGCACTGAAGCTTTCTTT	CASSEAPDRASTEAFF
TRBJ1-1	.	.	TRBV6-5	TGTGCCACAATTGGGGGAGTCACTGAAGCTTTCTTT	CATIGGVTEAFF
TRBJ1-6	.	.	TRBV2	TGTGCCACCCTAGGAGGGTTTTATAATTCACCCCTCCACTTT	CATLGGFYNSPLHF
TRBJ2-1	.	once	TRBV7-9	TGTGCCAGCAGCTCCACTAGCATCAATGAGCAGTTCTTC	CASSSTSINEQFF
TRBJ1-2	TRBD1	.	TRBV7-9	TGTGCCAGCAGCATCGGGACAGGGGGCTATGGCTACACCTTC	CASSIGTGGYGYTF
TRBJ1-1	.	.	TRBV6-5	TGTGCCAGCAGTTACGGACTGATGAACACTGAAGCTTTCTTT	CASSYGLMNTEAFF
TRBJ2-3	.	.	TRBV2	TGTGCCAGCAGTACAACTAGCACAGATACGCAGTATTTT	CASSTTSTDTQYF
TRBJ2-7	TRBD2	.	TRBV7-9	TGTGCCAGCAGCTTCGGTGGCGGGGGGGCCTACGAGCAGTACTTC	CASSFGGGGAYEQYF
TRBJ1-2	TRBD1	.	TRBV27	TGTGCCAGCAGTCCATCGACAGGGCCCCTTAACTATGGCTACACCTTC	CASSPSTGPLNYGYTF
TRBJ1-6	.	.	TRBV6-1	TGTGCCAGCAGTGAAAAAGGTACCAGGACCTCACCCCTCCACTTT	CASSEKGTRTSPLHF
TRBJ2-1	.	.	TRBV9	TGTGCCAGCAGCGTAAGCGGACAGCCTAGCTCCTACAATGAGCAGTTCTTC	CASSVSGQPSSYNEQFF
TRBJ1-3	.	.	TRBV27	TGTGCCAGCAGTCGAGACAGCTTCTCTGGAAACACCATATATTTT	CASSRDSFSGNTIYF
TRBJ1-4	TRBD1	.	TRBV5-1	TGCGCCAGCAGCGGTGACAGGGGGAGAAATGAAAAACTGTTTTTT	CASSGDRGRNEKLFF
TRBJ1-1	.	.	TRBV25-1	TGTGCCAGCCGCTCCCAGGGCCTCCACACTGAAGCTTTCTTT	CASRSQGLHTEAFF
TRBJ1-1	.	.	TRBV5-1	TGCGCCAGCAGCTTAGGAAATAGTGGCACTGAAGCTTTCTTT	CASSLGNSGTEAFF
TRBJ2-1	.	.	TRBV9	TGTGCCAGCAGCGATGCCCGGGGGTATGAGCAGTTCTTC	CASSDARGYEQFF
TRBJ1-4	.	.	TRBV9	TGTGCCAGCAGCGTAGCTACCGGGGGAGGCTTTCAAGAAAAACTGTTTTTT	CASSVATGGGFQEKLFF
TRBJ2-7	.	.	TRBV27	TGTGCCAGCAGTTTGACAAGCTCCTACGAGCAGTACTTC	CASSLTSSYEQYF
TRBJ2-6	.	.	TRBV19	TGTGCCAGTACCCCCTTGGGGGGGGCCAACGTCCTGACTTTC	CASTPLGGANVLTF
TRBJ2-7	.	.	TRBV30	TGTGCCTGGGGTGGCGTGGGGTGGGAAGAGCAGTACTTC	CAWGGVGWEEQYF
TRBJ2-1	TRBD2	few	TRBV6-1	TGTGCCAGCAGTCCCACTAGCGGGGGGGCCGATGAGCAGTTCTTC	CASSPTSGGADEQFF
TRBJ2-7	TRBD1	.	TRBV5-6	TGTGCCAGCAGCTTGGGGACAGGGGGCCACGAGCAGTACTTC	CASSLGTGGHEQYF
TRBJ1-2	.	.	TRBV6-1	TGTGCCAGCAGCCCAACAAAGAACTATGGCTACACCTTC	CASSPTKNYGYTF
TRBJ1-2	.	.	TRBV6-5	TGTGCCAGCAGTTACTCGACCGAGAGTAGCAACTATGGCTACACCTTC	CASSYSTESSNYGYTF
TRBJ2-2	TRBD1	.	TRBV10-2	TGCGCCAGCAGTCCCCGGGACAGACCGAACACCGGGGAGCTGTTTTTT	CASSPRDRPNTGELFF
TRBJ2-4	.	.	TRBV19	TGTGCCAGTAGTGCCCACTTCCCGTACTTC	CASSAHFPYF
TRBJ2-3	.	once	TRBV5-4	TGTGCCAGCAGCTTCCTCACAGATACGCAGTATTTT	CASSFLTDTQYF
TRBJ2-3	TRBD1	few	TRBV7-9	TGTGCCAGCAGCATCAGCCGGACAGGGGGAGATACGCAGTATTTT	CASSISRTGGDTQYF